This is a list of T cell receptor beta chains from one sample in a study of cytomegalovirus exposure and HLA in healthy donors. Data came from immunoSEQ multiplex PCR; TCRdb stores just in-frame clones and leaves some out. The sample consists of over 130,000 clones, 60% to 85% of them appearing once. The sequencing input was PBMCs. These receptors came from a man aged 45 to 65 in good health and CMV-seropositive. The CDR3 runs from the conserved cysteine through the conserved F or W. Fields, in order: CDR3 length, D gene, clone size, V gene, J gene, CDR3 protein, CDR3 DNA. The D gene is left open where the match is weak. Size tells how often a clone was seen (once, few, many) or the class of an expanded clone, and some rows leave it out.

length: 17; D: TRBD2; size: NA; V: TRBV2; J: TRBJ2-1; CDR3: CASSEEASGWGGGEQFF; DNA: TGTGCCAGCAGTGAAGAGGCTAGCGGGTGGGGGGGAGGTGAGCAGTTCTTC
length: 16; D: TRBD2; size: NA; V: TRBV19; J: TRBJ2-7; CDR3: CASSTRGTSGTYEQYF; DNA: TGTGCCAGTAGCACCAGGGGGACTAGCGGTACCTACGAGCAGTACTTC
length: 15; D: NA; size: NA; V: TRBV5-1; J: TRBJ2-1; CDR3: CASSLGQGQYNEQFF; DNA: TGTGCCAGCAGCTTGGGGCAGGGCCAATACAATGAGCAGTTCTTC
length: 16; D: TRBD2; size: NA; V: TRBV5-1; J: TRBJ2-7; CDR3: CASSRALAGGPDEQYF; DNA: TGCGCCAGCAGCCGGGCTCTAGCGGGAGGGCCGGACGAGCAGTACTTC
length: 14; D: TRBD1; size: NA; V: TRBV28; J: TRBJ1-1; CDR3: CASRQGQINAEAFF; DNA: TGTGCCAGCAGGCAGGGACAGATAAACGCTGAAGCTTTCTTT
length: 15; D: NA; size: NA; V: TRBV7-9; J: TRBJ2-3; CDR3: CSSSLSDCRTDTQYF; DNA: TGTTCCAGCAGCTTAAGCGACTGCCGCACAGATACGCAGTATTTT
length: 15; D: TRBD1; size: NA; V: TRBV6-1; J: TRBJ1-3; CDR3: CASRAGGTGVYTIYF; DNA: TGTGCCAGCAGGGCGGGTGGGACAGGGGTGTACACCATATATTTT
length: 16; D: NA; size: NA; V: TRBV7-9; J: TRBJ2-2; CDR3: CSSSLAYIPDTGELFF; DNA: TGTTCCAGCAGCTTAGCCTATATTCCGGACACCGGGGAGCTGTTTTTT
length: 18; D: NA; size: NA; V: TRBV5-1; J: TRBJ1-3; CDR3: CASSLEGQPSRSGNTIYF; DNA: TGCGCCAGCAGCTTGGAAGGACAGCCCAGCAGGTCTGGAAACACCATATATTTT
length: 17; D: TRBD1; size: NA; V: TRBV28; J: TRBJ1-1; CDR3: CASNQYRGRPMNTEAFF; DNA: TGTGCCAGCAACCAATACAGGGGGCGACCGATGAACACTGAAGCTTTCTTT
length: 14; D: TRBD1; size: NA; V: TRBV25-1; J: TRBJ2-7; CDR3: CASSGRDSSYEQYF; DNA: TGTGCCAGCAGTGGCCGGGACAGCTCCTACGAGCAGTACTTC
length: 14; D: NA; size: NA; V: TRBV18; J: TRBJ1-2; CDR3: CASSPTGQVVGYTF; DNA: TGTGCCAGCTCACCCACAGGCCAGGTGGTTGGCTACACCTTC
length: 16; D: TRBD1; size: NA; V: TRBV5-1; J: TRBJ1-2; CDR3: CASSPGQGAQNYGYTF; DNA: TGCGCCAGCAGCCCGGGACAGGGGGCGCAGAACTATGGCTACACCTTC
length: 17; D: TRBD1; size: NA; V: TRBV28; J: TRBJ1-5; CDR3: CASRTATGTGLYQPQHF; DNA: TGTGCCAGCAGGACTGCTACCGGGACAGGGCTGTATCAGCCCCAGCATTTT
length: 13; D: TRBD1; size: NA; V: TRBV6-5; J: TRBJ2-1; CDR3: CASSDRGGNEQFF; DNA: TGTGCCAGCAGTGACAGGGGTGGCAATGAGCAGTTCTTC
length: 13; D: NA; size: NA; V: TRBV11-2; J: TRBJ2-1; CDR3: CASSSQGYNEQFF; DNA: TGTGCCAGCAGCTCCCAGGGATACAATGAGCAGTTCTTC
length: 13; D: NA; size: NA; V: TRBV4-1; J: TRBJ1-2; CDR3: CASSQDRENGYTF; DNA: TGCGCCAGCAGCCAAGATAGGGAGAACGGCTACACCTTC
length: 15; D: TRBD1; size: NA; V: TRBV19; J: TRBJ2-7; CDR3: CASSIRTGQVYEQYF; DNA: TGTGCCAGTAGTATCCGGACAGGACAAGTCTACGAGCAGTACTTC
length: 15; D: TRBD2; size: NA; V: TRBV5-1; J: TRBJ2-3; CDR3: CASSLGTSGTDTQYF; DNA: TGCGCCAGCAGCTTGGGGACTAGCGGCACAGATACGCAGTATTTT
length: 11; D: TRBD1; size: NA; V: TRBV29-1; J: TRBJ2-7; CDR3: CRADRDDSTYF; DNA: TGCAGAGCTGACAGGGACGATAGTACGTACTTC
length: 17; D: TRBD1; size: NA; V: TRBV7-3; J: TRBJ2-2; CDR3: CASSNPGGGTNTGELFF; DNA: TGTGCCAGCAGCAACCCAGGGGGCGGTACGAACACCGGGGAGCTGTTTTTT
length: 16; D: NA; size: NA; V: TRBV7-9; J: TRBJ2-3; CDR3: CASRDTTKGVTDTQYF; DNA: TGTGCCAGCAGAGATACTACCAAGGGGGTCACAGATACGCAGTATTTT
length: 13; D: NA; size: once; V: TRBV28; J: TRBJ1-2; CDR3: CASSTVEVYGYTF; DNA: TGTGCCAGCAGTACAGTGGAGGTCTATGGCTACACCTTC
length: 14; D: TRBD2; size: NA; V: TRBV29-1; J: TRBJ2-1; CDR3: CSVGGRENSDEQFF; DNA: TGCAGCGTGGGAGGGCGGGAGAATTCGGATGAGCAGTTCTTC
length: 13; D: TRBD1; size: NA; V: TRBV2; J: TRBJ1-1; CDR3: CASRADRAIEAFF; DNA: TGTGCCAGCAGAGCGGACAGGGCTATTGAAGCTTTCTTT
length: 14; D: TRBD1; size: NA; V: TRBV5-1; J: TRBJ1-2; CDR3: CASRPGTGGYGYTF; DNA: TGCGCCAGCAGGCCAGGGACAGGGGGGTATGGCTACACCTTC
length: 14; D: TRBD2; size: NA; V: TRBV11-3; J: TRBJ2-3; CDR3: CASSPSSGSDTQYF; DNA: TGTGCCAGCAGCCCTTCTAGCGGGAGTGATACGCAGTATTTT
length: 17; D: NA; size: NA; V: TRBV27; J: TRBJ1-1; CDR3: CASSLSWDILRWTEAFF; DNA: TGTGCCAGCAGTTTATCGTGGGACATACTTCGGTGGACTGAAGCTTTCTTT
length: 16; D: TRBD1; size: NA; V: TRBV6-6; J: TRBJ1-2; CDR3: CASSYSGTESTYGYTF; DNA: TGTGCCAGCAGTTACTCGGGGACAGAGAGCACCTATGGCTACACCTTC
length: 16; D: NA; size: NA; V: TRBV5-1; J: TRBJ2-1; CDR3: CASSLGGVNSYNEQFF; DNA: TGCGCCAGCAGCTTGGGGGGAGTGAACTCCTACAATGAGCAGTTCTTC
length: 15; D: NA; size: NA; V: TRBV5-4; J: TRBJ2-5; CDR3: CASSLAGGRGETQYF; DNA: TGTGCCAGCAGCTTGGCCGGGGGGCGAGGAGAGACCCAGTACTTC
length: 13; D: NA; size: NA; V: TRBV7-8; J: TRBJ1-1; CDR3: CASSPGRNTEAFF; DNA: TGTGCCAGCAGTCCCGGTAGGAACACTGAAGCTTTCTTT
length: 14; D: NA; size: once; V: TRBV5-1; J: TRBJ2-3; CDR3: CASKTDPSTDTQYF; DNA: TGCGCCAGCAAAACAGACCCTAGCACAGATACGCAGTATTTT
length: 11; D: NA; size: NA; V: TRBV28; J: TRBJ2-2; CDR3: CASSITGELFF; DNA: TGTGCCAGCTCCATCACCGGGGAGCTGTTTTTT
length: 15; D: TRBD2; size: NA; V: TRBV5-4; J: TRBJ2-3; CDR3: CASSLRAGAADTQYF; DNA: TGTGCCAGCAGCTTAAGGGCGGGAGCGGCAGATACGCAGTATTTT
length: 13; D: NA; size: NA; V: TRBV2; J: TRBJ2-3; CDR3: CASRALSTDTQYF; DNA: TGTGCCAGCAGGGCCCTTAGCACAGATACGCAGTATTTT
length: 12; D: TRBD1; size: few; V: TRBV6-1; J: TRBJ2-7; CDR3: CASRTGVYEQYF; DNA: TGTGCCAGCCGGACAGGGGTCTACGAGCAGTACTTC
length: 13; D: NA; size: NA; V: TRBV19; J: TRBJ1-1; CDR3: CASAAAGPTEAFF; DNA: TGTGCCAGTGCTGCGGCGGGTCCCACTGAAGCTTTCTTT
length: 12; D: NA; size: NA; V: TRBV2; J: TRBJ2-7; CDR3: CASSLSSYEQYF; DNA: TGTGCCAGCAGTCTTAGCTCCTACGAGCAGTACTTC